This entry is about one TCR beta chain. The source of the sample is a study of technical replicates of blood from four donors. Clones were read by immunoSEQ multiplex PCR, and TCRdb kept only the in-frame ones, dropping some. This sample has 85,000 to 100,000 clones, with about 96% found just once. Unmatched junction bases numbered 2, after V lost 3 bases and J lost 8 bases. The CDR3 covers 13 residues. Germline CDR1 MNHNS, CDR2 SASEGT. The chain recombines TRBV6-1 with TRBJ2-1; TRBD2 matches at 9 bases. Specimen: T cells isolated from PBMCs. The TCR sequence derives from a human donor in good health. CDR3 coding DNA: TGTGCCAGCAGTGAGATAGCGGGAGATGAGCAGTTCTTC. Its protein is CASSEIAGDEQFF.